This T cell receptor beta chain was found in a study of metastatic and nonmetastatic thyroid tumors. TCRdb re-called the PCR reads with MiXCR. The sample shows about 38,000 clones, around 28% of them seen only once. Trimming stripped 5 bases from V and 4 bases from J, with 14 bases between. The CDR3 covers 15 residues. Germline CDR1 is SGHTA and CDR2 is FQGNSA. Ahead of thyroid surgery, no patient had received treatment of any kind. This clone has only one observation. Sequenced: blood. The sequence came from a male donor with papillary thyroid cancer or a benign thyroid nodule (not recorded which). Some clones in this sample may be carry-over from other donors' samples. V is TRBV7-2 and J is TRBJ1-4; a possible D gene is TRBD1 (6 bases). As DNA, the CDR3 is TGTGCCAGCAGCGTACAGGGTAGTCATAATGAAAAACTGTTTTTT. Protein sequence: CASSVQGSHNEKLFF.